A selection of T cell receptor beta chains follows, all from one sample in a study of cytomegalovirus exposure and HLA in healthy donors. Measured with immunoSEQ multiplex PCR; TCRdb has only the in-frame clones, and not every one. The sample lists some 190,000 clones, around 90% occurring once. Sequenced material: PBMCs. The receptors shown here come from a boy aged 2 to 9 in good health and CMV-seronegative. Each CDR3 is given with its conserved first and last residue. D genes are given only for firm matches. Size is stated for part of the rows, as once, few or many counts, or as a class when the clone is expanded.

J gene	D gene	V gene	clone size	CDR3 DNA	CDR3 protein
TRBJ1-2	.	TRBV2	.	TGTGCCACCCTTGTCCTACAGGGCATTGGCGGCTACACCTTC	CATLVLQGIGGYTF
TRBJ2-7	TRBD1	TRBV14	.	TGTGCCAGCAGCAGGGCAGGGGGCCGCTACGAGCAGTACTTC	CASSRAGGRYEQYF
TRBJ1-2	.	TRBV4-2	.	TGTGCCAGCAGCCAAGTCCCGACGGGACAAGATGGCTACACCTTC	CASSQVPTGQDGYTF
TRBJ2-6	TRBD1	TRBV27	.	TGTGCCAGCAGTTTAACAGGGGGCGCATCTGGGGCCAACGTCCTGACTTTC	CASSLTGGASGANVLTF
TRBJ2-5	TRBD2	TRBV19	.	TGTGCCAGTAGTACGCTAGCGGGAGGCCAAGAGACCCAGTACTTC	CASSTLAGGQETQYF
TRBJ2-7	.	TRBV7-8	.	TGTGCCAGCAGCCGGGGGATCGAGCAGTACTTC	CASSRGIEQYF
TRBJ1-2	.	TRBV14	.	TGTGCCAGCAGCCAAGACATTTACTATGGCTACACCTTC	CASSQDIYYGYTF
TRBJ1-3	TRBD1	TRBV28	.	TGTGCCAGCAGATCCGGGACAGGGCTCAGGGGGTCTGGAAACACCATATATTTT	CASRSGTGLRGSGNTIYF
TRBJ1-5	.	TRBV6-4	.	TGTGCCAGCAGTGCTAACTCCAATCAGCCCCAGCATTTT	CASSANSNQPQHF
TRBJ1-2	.	TRBV7-9	.	TGTTCCAGCAGCCCTGGGGCCCCTAGCTACACCTTC	CSSSPGAPSYTF
TRBJ2-7	.	TRBV5-5	once	TGTGCCAGCAGCCGAACAACAGGGTCTGTAGGCGAGCAGTACTTC	CASSRTTGSVGEQYF
TRBJ1-2	.	TRBV27	.	TGTGCCAGCAGTTTAACCGGGACAACCTACTATGGCTACACCTTC	CASSLTGTTYYGYTF
TRBJ2-3	TRBD2	TRBV6-1	.	TGTGCCAGCAGTCCGACTAGCGGGGGGCCGGATACGCAGTATTTT	CASSPTSGGPDTQYF
TRBJ2-1	TRBD1	TRBV5-1	once	TGCGCCAGCAGCTGGGACAGGTTCTACAATGAGCAGTTCTTC	CASSWDRFYNEQFF
TRBJ2-5	TRBD2	TRBV10-3	.	TGTGCCATCAAATCCGGCGGGAGGGCCGCCGGCGAGACCCAGTACTTC	CAIKSGGRAAGETQYF
TRBJ2-7	.	TRBV2	.	TGTGCCAGCAGTGAAAGCTCTCCCGTAACCTACGAGCAGTACTTC	CASSESSPVTYEQYF
TRBJ2-7	.	TRBV28	.	TGTGCCAGCAGTTTTAACAGGGCGCCTCTCGAGCAGTACTTC	CASSFNRAPLEQYF
TRBJ2-1	TRBD2	TRBV27	.	TGTGCCAGCAGTCCCGGGACTAGCGGGGTACGTGAGCAGTTCTTC	CASSPGTSGVREQFF
TRBJ2-7	.	TRBV27	few	TGTGCCAGCAGTTCCTTTCCCTACGAGCAGTACTTC	CASSSFPYEQYF
TRBJ1-5	.	TRBV6-1	.	TGTGCCAGCAGTGAAGTAAATCAGCCCCAGCATTTT	CASSEVNQPQHF
TRBJ1-2	.	TRBV6-6	.	TGTGCCAGCAGTTACGCCCTCCAGGCTTCCTATGGCTACACCTTC	CASSYALQASYGYTF
TRBJ2-4	.	TRBV9	.	TGTGCCAGCAGCCCGGGGTCCAAAAACATTCAGTACTTC	CASSPGSKNIQYF
TRBJ1-2	.	TRBV19	.	TGTGCCAGTAGTATAGCCGGGAGCTCTAATGGCTACACCTTC	CASSIAGSSNGYTF
TRBJ2-1	TRBD2	TRBV5-5	.	TGTGCCAGCAGCCCGGGACTAGCGGGAGCGTCCTACAATGAGCAGTTCTTC	CASSPGLAGASYNEQFF
TRBJ1-3	.	TRBV6-5	.	TGTGCCAGCAGTGCGACGAGACTTGGAAACACCATATATTTT	CASSATRLGNTIYF
TRBJ2-7	TRBD1	TRBV19	.	TGTGCCAGTAGAGCCCCGGGGCAGGGGGACTCCTACGAGCAGTACTTC	CASRAPGQGDSYEQYF
TRBJ2-2	.	TRBV9	.	TGTGCCAGCAGCGAGACGTTCGTCGGGACTCACACCGGGGAGCTGTTTTTT	CASSETFVGTHTGELFF
TRBJ1-1	.	TRBV18	.	TGTGCCAGCTCACCCAATCGGGGGGTCTTGAACACTGAAGCTTTCTTT	CASSPNRGVLNTEAFF
TRBJ2-1	.	TRBV5-1	.	TGCGCCAGCAGCTCCCACCTACTAGGGGGCTCCTACAATGAGCAGTTCTTC	CASSSHLLGGSYNEQFF
TRBJ1-1	.	TRBV30	.	TGTGCCGGAAGCCCCGTCAGGACTGAAGCTTTCTTT	CAGSPVRTEAFF
TRBJ2-1	TRBD2	TRBV15	once	TGTGCCACCAGCAGGGAGACCACTAGCGGGGCATACAATGAGCAGTTCTTC	CATSRETTSGAYNEQFF
TRBJ1-5	.	TRBV28	.	TGTGCCAGCAGGGGGGGACTTGTGGCGCCCCAGCATTTT	CASRGGLVAPQHF
TRBJ1-5	.	TRBV4-1	.	TGCGCCAGCAGCCAAGAGCCCTACAGATCCAATCAGCCCCAGCATTTT	CASSQEPYRSNQPQHF
TRBJ1-3	TRBD1	TRBV27	.	TGTGCCAGCAGCCCAGGGACAGGCTGGGGCTCTGGAAACACCATATATTTT	CASSPGTGWGSGNTIYF
TRBJ1-2	.	TRBV6-5	.	TGTGCCAGCCTTGGGAACAGAGGGTCTGGCTATGGCTACACCTTC	CASLGNRGSGYGYTF
TRBJ1-1	.	TRBV10-3	.	TGTGCCATCAGTGGTGGGAGGGCCACTGAAGCTTTCTTT	CAISGGRATEAFF
TRBJ1-2	.	TRBV7-2	.	TGTGCCAGCAGCCCAGAGGGCGGGAAGGGCTACACCTTC	CASSPEGGKGYTF
TRBJ1-5	.	TRBV27	.	TGTGCCAGCAGTTTAGGGTCGGGGCAGCCCCAGCATTTT	CASSLGSGQPQHF
TRBJ1-3	.	TRBV28	.	TGTGCCAGCAGCCTACAGGGAAACACCATATATTTT	CASSLQGNTIYF
TRBJ2-1	TRBD2	TRBV30	.	TGTGCCTGGAGCTCACTAGCGGGACAAGAGCAGTTCTTC	CAWSSLAGQEQFF